Following are 2 T cell receptor beta chains from one sample sequenced in a study of blood T cell repertoires in COVID-19. The assay was immunoSEQ multiplex PCR, and TCRdb's table has in-frame clones only and misses some. Among 150,000 or so clones, 88% were seen once, and the ten largest hold about 2.4%. Sequences were obtained from peripheral blood. Receptor source: a woman aged 70-85 years with acute or convalescent COVID-19.

In this sample, this clone turned up once. This chain connects TRBV20-1 to TRBJ2-1, with D possibly being TRBD1 (6 bases). Trimming stripped 4 bases from V and 15 bases from J, with 16 bases between. Germline V CDR1 and CDR2: DFQATT, SNEGSKA (reference sequence). The CDR3 is 11 amino acids. For the CDR3, the DNA is TGCAGTGCTACGACCAGGGGCGAGGTGTTCTTC. This encodes CSATTRGEVFF.

V and J are TRBV19 and TRBJ2-7; 7 bases fit TRBD1. Losses at the gene ends were 5 bases for V and 2 bases for J; bases not matched to a gene: 9. Germline V CDR1 and CDR2: LNHDA, SQIVND (reference sequence). The CDR3 runs to 15 residues. The DNA for the CDR3 is TGTGCCAGTAGTCCAGGCCGGGACAGCACCTACGAGCAGTACTTC. This encodes CASSPGRDSTYEQYF.